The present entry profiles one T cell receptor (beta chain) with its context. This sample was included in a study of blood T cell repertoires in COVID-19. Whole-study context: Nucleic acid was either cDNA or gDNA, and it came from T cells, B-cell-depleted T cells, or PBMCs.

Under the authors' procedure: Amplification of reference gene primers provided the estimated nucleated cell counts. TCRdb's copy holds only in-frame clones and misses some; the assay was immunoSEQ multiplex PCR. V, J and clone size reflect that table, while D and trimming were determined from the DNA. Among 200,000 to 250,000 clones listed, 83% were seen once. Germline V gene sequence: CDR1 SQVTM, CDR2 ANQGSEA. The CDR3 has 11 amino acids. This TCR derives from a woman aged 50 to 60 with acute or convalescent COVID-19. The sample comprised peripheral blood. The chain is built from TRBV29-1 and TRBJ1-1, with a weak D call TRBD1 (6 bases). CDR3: CSGQSAAEAFF. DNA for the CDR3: TGCAGTGGACAGTCAGCGGCTGAAGCTTTCTTT.